Following are 9 T cell receptor beta chains from one sample sequenced in a study of T cell repertoires in cytomegalovirus infection. TCRdb fed the reads into MiXCR, producing one record per CDR3 protein. The sample contains around 440,000 distinct CDR3 sequences, about 10% of which appear only once. The sequencing input was PBMCs. All receptors come from a human donor in good health (CMV status not recorded). Some clones in this sample may be carry-over from other donors' samples.

This clonotype was recorded many times. V and J are TRBV11-2 and TRBJ2-5; 7 nucleotides line up with TRBD2. Trimming removed 2 bases from V and 1 base from J; junction bases left unmatched: 7. The CDR3 is 16 residues long. Germline CDR1 is SGHAT and CDR2 is FQNNGV. CDR3 nucleotide sequence: TGTGCCAGCAGCTTACTTCAGGGAGGGTTCCAAGAGACCCAGTACTTC. Encoded protein: CASSLLQGGFQETQYF.

This chain uses TRBV19 with TRBJ2-6, with 10 nucleotides matching TRBD1. CDR3 length: 15 residues. Unmatched junction bases numbered 7, after V lost 10 bases and J lost 4 bases. Germline V gene sequence: CDR1 LNHDA, CDR2 SQIVND (reference sequence). The CDR3 DNA reads as TGTGCCACCTCGGACAGGGGGACCGGGGCCAACGTCCTGACTTTC. This codes for CATSDRGTGANVLTF. The complete variable domain, with remaining parts taken from reference TRBV19 and TRBJ2-6, reads DGGITQSPKYLFRKEGQNVTLSCEQNLNHDAMYWYRQDPGQGLRLIYYSQIVNDFQKGDIAEGYSVSREKKESFPLTVTSAQKNPTAFYLCATSDRGTGANVLTFGAGSRLTVL.

Only a few counts were recorded for this clonotype. Its ends do not fully match the called genes, so a read error is possible. The V and J genes are TRBV4-2 and TRBJ1-1, with unresolved D. CDR1 and CDR2 from the germline V gene are LGHNA and YNFKEQ. This CDR3 has 18 residues. In DNA, the CDR3 is TGTGCTAGCAGCCCACCCTTGAGATCGGAAGGCATGAACACTGAAGCTTTCTTT. Its protein is CASSPPLRSEGMNTEAFF.

This clonotype was found many times. The genes are TRBV19 and TRBJ1-2; 10 bases map to TRBD1. The germline CDR1 and CDR2 sequences are LNHDA and SQIVND (reference sequence). This CDR3 is 15 amino acids long. With 8 bases clipped from V and 4 bases from J, the junction kept 10 bases outside the gene matches. Here the CDR3 reads CASPKTGGSSYGYTF. The DNA for the CDR3 is TGTGCCAGTCCGAAGACAGGGGGCTCTAGCTATGGCTACACCTTC. Full variable domain (outside the CDR3, taken from reference TRBV19 and TRBJ1-2): DGGITQSPKYLFRKEGQNVTLSCEQNLNHDAMYWYRQDPGQGLRLIYYSQIVNDFQKGDIAEGYSVSREKKESFPLTVTSAQKNPTAFYLCASPKTGGSSYGYTFGSGTRLTVV.

This clonotype was detected only a few times. The V call is TRBV28, the J call TRBJ2-7; 12 nucleotides agree with TRBD2. The CDR3 covers 15 residues. Germline-derived CDR1 and CDR2 are MDHEN and SYDVKM. The trim removed 2 bases at V and 9 bases at J, leaving 8 bases unmatched. The CDR3 region is CASSLTTSGSAAQYF. DNA for the CDR3: TGTGCCAGCAGTTTAACGACTAGCGGGAGTGCAGCGCAGTACTTC.

A few counts support this clonotype. The J gene is TRBJ2-7, the V gene TRBV5-1; 10 nucleotides agree with TRBD1. The CDR3 totals 14 residues. Germline V gives CDR1 SGHRS, CDR2 YFSETQ. Trimming removed 4 bases from V and 5 bases from J; junction bases left unmatched: 6. CDR3 nucleotide sequence: TGCGCCAGCAGCGCGGGACAGGGGCGCCACGAGCAGTACTTC. Residues: CASSAGQGRHEQYF.

This clonotype was seen at least ten times. One end of the junction fails to match germline, which may point to a read error. The gene calls are TRBV20-1 and TRBJ1-2; 7 bases are shared with TRBD1. The CDR3 spans 13 residues. CDR1 and CDR2 from the germline V gene are DFQATT and SNEGSKA (reference sequence). The CDR3 sequence is CSARPDRDYGFTF. The CDR3 DNA is TGCAGTGCTAGACCAGACAGGGACTATGGCTTCACCTTC.

The chain combines TRBV20-1 with TRBJ2-3, with D maybe TRBD2 (6 bases). V was clipped by 3 bases and J by 10 bases, with 14 bases between them. CDR3 size: 12 residues. Germline assignment: CDR1 DFQATT and CDR2 SNEGSKA (reference sequence). CDR3: CSASFRGTAQYF. The CDR3 nucleotides are TGCAGTGCTAGTTTTAGAGGGACTGCGCAGTATTTT.

This clonotype appeared many times. The chain has TRBV19 and TRBJ2-2, with 8 bases that match TRBD2. The J segment lost 7 bases and the V segment lost 4 bases, leaving 8 bases of the junction unmatched. The germline CDR1 and CDR2 sequences are LNHDA and SQIVND (reference sequence). The CDR3 extends over 15 amino acids. CDR3 sequence reads: CASSTSTGRGGELFF. The CDR3 nucleotides read TGTGCCAGTAGTACCTCCACCGGGAGGGGCGGGGAGCTGTTTTTT.